Following are 28 T cell receptor beta chains from one sample sequenced in a study of control samples from healthy donors and cancer patients. Repertoires were generated with immunoSEQ multiplex PCR, while TCRdb's copy carries only in-frame clones and drops some. The sample records 130,000 to 150,000 clones, about nine tenths being singletons. Source material: blood. The receptors shown here come from a man aged 30 to 39 in good health.

V is TRBV28 and J is TRBJ2-1, with D tentatively TRBD1 or TRBD2 (6 bases each). The CDR3 is made up of 16 amino acids. CDR1 is MDHEN, CDR2 SYDVKM, per germline. The ends were cut back, 3 bases at V and 7 bases at J, with 19 bases in the middle. The CDR3 region has the DNA TGTGCCAGCAGTTTTCGGGGGCTTACCAAATCGAATGAGCAGTTCTTC. It translates to CASSFRGLTKSNEQFF.

This clone was recorded a few times. This chain joins TRBV28 and TRBJ1-2; D call uncertain. The CDR3 has 13 residues. The V end was cut by 6 bases, the J end by 10 bases, with 18 bases between. CDR1 MDHEN and CDR2 SYDVKM come from the germline V gene. CDR3 sequence (DNA): TGTGCCAGCAGAGAGACGGGGTCCCCAATCTACACCTTC. It translates to CASRETGSPIYTF.

V is TRBV5-1 and J is TRBJ2-7; D gene ambiguous. Germline assignment: CDR1 SGHRS and CDR2 YFSETQ. Trimming shortened V by 0 bases and J by 7 bases, and 11 bases separated the two germline ends. This CDR3 contains 13 residues. The DNA for the CDR3 is TGCGCCAGCAGCTTGGCACTCCCGCAAGAGCAGTACTTC. Its translation is CASSLALPQEQYF.

This clone was detected only a few times. The V call is TRBV28, the J call TRBJ1-5, with D hard to call. V was clipped by 2 bases and J by 7 bases, with 6 bases between them. This CDR3 spans 12 amino acids. The germline gives CDR1 MDHEN, CDR2 SYDVKM. CDR3 sequence: CASSLVGQPQHF. The CDR3 DNA reads as TGTGCCAGCAGTTTAGTTGGGCAGCCCCAGCATTTT.

The genes are TRBV30 and TRBJ2-3, with D hard to call. V was trimmed by 2 bases and J by 0 bases, leaving 6 bases between them. This CDR3 region has 13 residues. The V gene's germline CDR1 is GTSNPN and CDR2 SVGIG (reference sequence). The CDR3 nucleotides read TGTGCCTGGAGTCGCCAAAGCACAGATACGCAGTATTTT. It encodes CAWSRQSTDTQYF.

The V gene is TRBV27, the J gene TRBJ2-4; 8 bases map to TRBD2. Germline-derived CDR1 and CDR2 are MNHEY and SMNVEV (reference sequence). The CDR3 is 16 amino acids. J was trimmed by 1 base and V by 4 bases; bases with no gene match: 6. CDR3 in amino acids: CASSSGRAEAKNIQYF. The CDR3 DNA reads TGTGCCAGCAGTTCCGGGAGGGCCGAGGCCAAAAACATTCAGTACTTC.

The V gene is TRBV7-9, the J gene TRBJ2-3; D is ambiguous. Germline V CDR1 and CDR2: SEHNR, FQNEAQ (reference sequence). The V gene lost 1 base and the J gene lost 2 bases, with 1 base spanning the gap. The CDR3 is 12 residues long. For the CDR3, the DNA is TGTGCCAGCAGCTTAGACACAGATACGCAGTATTTT. Encoded protein: CASSLDTDTQYF.

The rearrangement joins TRBV28 to TRBJ1-5; the match to TRBD1 covers 8 bases. The CDR3 runs to 16 residues. The V segment lost 6 bases and the J segment 2 bases; nucleotides outside the gene matches: 9. Germline V CDR1 and CDR2: MDHEN, SYDVKM. CDR3 sequence: CASRTTGGMGNQPQHF. CDR3 nucleotides: TGTGCCAGCAGGACAACAGGGGGTATGGGCAATCAGCCCCAGCATTTT.

Concerning this clone itself: The sample has other DNA sequences that encode this CDR3 too. The chain is built from TRBV27 and TRBJ1-5; D uncertain. CDR3 length equals 15 residues. The V and J ends lost 4 bases and 2 bases respectively, with 12 bases between them. Germline CDR1 MNHEY, CDR2 SMNVEV (reference sequence). The CDR3: CASSSEGLGNQPQHF. CDR3 bases: TGTGCCAGCAGTTCCGAGGGCTTGGGCAATCAGCCCCAGCATTTT.

V and J are TRBV28 and TRBJ2-7; the match to TRBD1 covers 8 bases. V dropped 11 bases and J dropped 3; count of bases not matched to a gene: 9. From germline, CDR1 is MDHEN and CDR2 SYDVKM. This CDR3 has 13 amino acids. DNA of the CDR3: TGTGCCTCACGCGGGACAGGATACTACGAGCAGTACTTC. It encodes CASRGTGYYEQYF.

The gene calls are TRBV6-5 and TRBJ2-5, with D possibly matching TRBD1 (5 bases). The CDR3 is 13 amino acids. V lost 6 bases, J lost 1 base, and 9 bases lay in between. Looked up from germline, CDR1 is MNHEY and CDR2 is SVGAGI. The CDR3 loop is CASRVRGQETQYF. Here the CDR3 DNA reads TGTGCCAGCAGAGTTAGGGGCCAAGAGACCCAGTACTTC.

V is TRBV14 and J is TRBJ2-1; D is perhaps TRBD2 (6 bases). The germline V gene encodes CDR1 SGHDN and CDR2 FVKESK. The CDR3 has 16 residues. V was pared by 1 base and J by 5 bases, with 15 bases between. The CDR3 DNA sequence: TGTGCCAGCAGCCAAGTGTTCGGGGGTGTCGACAATGAGCAGTTCTTC. Translated: CASSQVFGGVDNEQFF.

The gene calls are TRBV9 and TRBJ1-2, with D perhaps TRBD1 (5 bases). Trimming removed 0 bases from V and 3 bases from J, with 15 bases in between. Germline-derived CDR1 and CDR2 are SGDLS and YYNGEE. The CDR3 is made up of 16 amino acids. The chain's CDR3 is CASSVGVSGWDYGYTF. DNA for the CDR3: TGTGCCAGCAGCGTAGGGGTGTCAGGGTGGGACTATGGCTACACCTTC.

The CDR3 here is CASRQGMNTEAFF. Here the CDR3 DNA reads TGTGCCAGCAGACAGGGAATGAACACTGAAGCTTTCTTT. The rearrangement links TRBV6-6 to TRBJ1-1; perhaps TRBD1 as D (6 bases). The germline V and J ends were trimmed by 6 bases and 0 bases, with 8 bases remaining between them. Germline values: CDR1 MNHNY, CDR2 SVGAGI (reference sequence). The CDR3 extends over 13 amino acids.

The gene calls are TRBV2 and TRBJ1-1; TRBD1 might be the D (5 bases). Trimming stripped 8 bases from V and 1 base from J, with 11 bases between. This CDR3 is 13 amino acids long. The germline gives CDR1 SNHLY, CDR2 FYNNEI. CDR3: CASVRGENTEAFF. The CDR3, as DNA: TGTGCCAGCGTTAGGGGAGAGAACACTGAAGCTTTCTTT. Full variable domain (remainder filled in from reference TRBV2 and TRBJ1-1): EPEVTQTPSHQVTQMGQEVILRCVPISNHLYFYWYRQILGQKVEFLVSFYNNEISEKSEIFDDQFSVERPDGSNFTLKIRSTKLEDSAMYFCASVRGENTEAFFGQGTRLTVV.

This clone was detected once. V usage is TRBV19 and J usage is TRBJ2-7; D is unclear. Trimming removed 3 bases from V and 7 bases from J, with 10 bases in between. The CDR3 totals 12 residues. Germline V CDR1 and CDR2: LNHDA, SQIVND (reference sequence). The CDR3 spells CASSMGVGEQYF. The CDR3 nucleotides read TGTGCCAGTAGTATGGGTGTGGGGGAGCAGTACTTC.

The V gene is TRBV27, the J gene TRBJ2-7; D not resolved. The V gene lost 6 bases and the J gene lost 0 bases, with 15 bases spanning the gap. CDR1 is MNHEY, CDR2 SMNVEV, per germline (reference sequence). CDR3 length: 15 amino acids. In DNA, the CDR3 is TGTGCCAGCAGAGTAGCCAGCCCAATCTCCTACGAGCAGTACTTC. It encodes CASRVASPISYEQYF.

Worth noting for this clone: This sample includes further DNA sequences coding for the same CDR3. The V call is TRBV18, the J call TRBJ1-2, with a possible D match to TRBD1 (6 bases). This CDR3 is 13 amino acids long. V was pared by 3 bases and J by 2 bases, with 7 bases between. Per the germline V gene, CDR1 is KGHSH and CDR2 is LQKENI. The CDR3 coding sequence is TGTGCCAGCTCACCGGACAGAAACTATGGCTACACCTTC. Its protein product is CASSPDRNYGYTF.

The chain carries TRBV10-2 and TRBJ1-5; D is unclear. The CDR3 spans 16 residues. The ends were cut back, 0 bases at V and 2 bases at J, with 11 bases in the middle. Germline CDR1 reads WSHSY; CDR2 reads SAAADI. This chain's CDR3 is CASSESSGSGNQPQHF. The DNA of the CDR3 is TGCGCCAGCAGTGAGTCGTCGGGTTCAGGCAATCAGCCCCAGCATTTT.

The chain uses TRBV28 and TRBJ1-2, with D perhaps matching TRBD1 (5 bases). Germline V CDR1 and CDR2: MDHEN, SYDVKM. The length of the CDR3 is 15 residues. Trimming pared 7 bases from V and 1 base from J, leaving 16 bases between. In DNA, the CDR3 is TGTGCCAGCATTTCGGGGGGGGTTAGTAACTATGGCTACACCTTC. Amino acids: CASISGGVSNYGYTF.

The CDR3 nucleotides are TGCGCCAGCAGCTCGGGACAGGTGAACACTGAAGCTTTCTTT. As protein: CASSSGQVNTEAFF. The rearrangement uses TRBV5-1 and TRBJ1-1, with TRBD1 matching over 8 bases. After removal of 3 bases from V and 0 bases from J, the junction contained 1 base not matched to a gene. Germline loops: CDR1 SGHRS, CDR2 YFSETQ. This CDR3 is 14 amino acids long.

J is TRBJ2-7 and V is TRBV28; D gene ambiguous. The ends were cut back, 6 bases at V and 0 bases at J, with 15 bases in the middle. CDR1 is MDHEN and CDR2 is SYDVKM in the germline V gene. The CDR3 loop spans 15 amino acids. CDR3 protein: CASSHGRYGSYEQYF. The CDR3, as DNA: TGTGCCAGCAGCCATGGTAGATACGGCTCCTACGAGCAGTACTTC.

This rearrangement joins TRBV2 to TRBJ2-1, with 8 bases identical to TRBD2. V trimming: 7 bases; J trimming: 2 bases; junction bases outside the gene matches: 7. The CDR3 totals 15 residues. Germline CDR1 is SNHLY and CDR2 is FYNNEI. CDR3 protein: CASKAGRVTYNEQFF. The CDR3 DNA sequence: TGTGCCAGCAAAGCCGGGAGGGTAACCTACAATGAGCAGTTCTTC.

The chain's CDR3 is CASSLAGALDNEQFF. The CDR3 DNA follows: TGTGCCAGCAGCTTAGCGGGAGCGTTGGACAATGAGCAGTTCTTC. This chain joins TRBV7-8 and TRBJ2-1; D is possibly TRBD2 (5 bases). The CDR3 runs to 15 residues. The germline V gene encodes CDR1 SGHVS and CDR2 FQNEAQ. Trimming took off 0 bases at V and 5 bases at J, with 11 bases between the two ends.

In nucleotides, the CDR3 is TGTGCCAGCAGCCAAATCTCAAATAGCAATCAGCCCCAGCATTTT. Its protein is CASSQISNSNQPQHF. V gene TRBV6-2 or TRBV6-3 combines with J gene TRBJ1-5; no definite D call. V lost 6 bases, J lost 0 bases, and 12 bases lay in between. The CDR3 has 15 residues. The germline CDR1 and CDR2 sequences are MNHEY and SVGEGT.

The chain employs TRBV10-3 and TRBJ1-2, with 10 bases fitting TRBD1. Germline V gene data show CDR1 as ENHRY and CDR2 as SYGVKD. V dropped 3 bases and J dropped 1; count of bases not matched to a gene: 11. This CDR3 region has 18 residues. The CDR3 sequence is CAISDGTGARGHNYGYTF. The CDR3 region has the DNA TGTGCCATCAGTGATGGGACAGGGGCCCGAGGCCATAACTATGGCTACACCTTC.

The rearrangement joins TRBV9 to TRBJ2-2; D ambiguous. The V and J ends lost 3 bases and 4 bases respectively, with 1 base between them. From germline, CDR1 is SGDLS and CDR2 YYNGEE. The CDR3 totals 11 residues. The CDR3 spells CASSGTGELFF. The CDR3 region has the DNA TGTGCCAGCAGCGGCACCGGGGAGCTGTTTTTT.

The V gene is TRBV2, the J gene TRBJ1-3, with 8 bases that match TRBD1. The CDR3 contains 15 residues. Germline loops: CDR1 SNHLY, CDR2 FYNNEI. After removal of 6 bases from V and 0 bases from J, the junction contained 4 bases not matched to a gene. In DNA form, the CDR3 reads TGTGCCAGCAGCCGGGACAGGATCTCTGGAAACACCATATATTTT. Its protein product is CASSRDRISGNTIYF.